This is a list of T cell receptor beta chains from one sample in a study of PD-L1 blockade in urothelial cancer. The data were produced by immunoSEQ multiplex PCR, yet TCRdb's version contains in-frame clones alone and is incomplete. The data contain about 82,000 clones, 82% of them seen just once; the ten biggest clones take up 8% to 9.5%. Sequenced material: PBMCs, taken around atezolizumab (anti-PD-L1) treatment. Receptors originate from a man in his 70s with urothelial cancer. Each CDR3 is given with its conserved first and last residue. The D gene is left open where the match is weak. Rows give clone size only sometimes, using once, few, many, or a class for an expanded clone.

j_call v_call d_call clone_size cdr3_nt cdr3_aa
TRBJ2-7 TRBV6-5 . . TGTGCCAGCAGTATACAGGAACCTCCCTACGAGCAGTACTTC CASSIQEPPYEQYF
TRBJ1-2 TRBV5-6 . . TGTGCCAGCAGCGCTAGTTACACCTTC CASSASYTF
TRBJ2-1 TRBV5-8 . . TGTGCCAGCAGCTTGGGAGGTAATGAGCAGTTCTTC CASSLGGNEQFF
TRBJ2-1 TRBV7-3 TRBD2 . TGTGCCAGCAGCTCGCATGGGACTACTGAGCAGTTCTTC CASSSHGTTEQFF
TRBJ2-7 TRBV6-5 TRBD1 . TGTGCCAGCAGTTACAAACCGGGACAGGGTAGCGAGCAGTACTTC CASSYKPGQGSEQYF
TRBJ1-2 TRBV5-6 TRBD1 . TGTGCCAGTCTGGGACAGGGAGGAAATGGCTACACCTTC CASLGQGGNGYTF
TRBJ1-2 TRBV30 TRBD1 . TGTGCCTGGAGTCGGGACAGGGGGGCTTATGGCTACACCTTC CAWSRDRGAYGYTF
TRBJ1-6 TRBV13 . . TGTGCCAGCAGCCACCGAGAGGGAACTTATAATTCACCCCTCCACTTT CASSHREGTYNSPLHF
TRBJ2-1 TRBV11-3 . . TGTGCCAGCAGCTTAAACCAGGCGCGTGAGCAGTTCTTC CASSLNQAREQFF
TRBJ2-2 TRBV29-1 TRBD2 . TGCAGCGTTGAAGATGCCAGCGGGGGTATCGGGGAGCTGTTTTTT CSVEDASGGIGELFF
TRBJ2-2 TRBV7-9 TRBD2 few TGTGCCAGCAGCGAAGTGAGCGGGAGCACCGGGGAGCTGTTTTTT CASSEVSGSTGELFF
TRBJ2-1 TRBV19 TRBD1 . TGTGCCAGTAGTATAATAGGGACAGGGTTTGAGCAGTTCTTC CASSIIGTGFEQFF
TRBJ2-1 TRBV4-1 . many TGCGCCAGCAGCCAAAAGATTACGCGTGAGCAGTTCTTC CASSQKITREQFF
TRBJ1-4 TRBV19 . . TGTGCCAGTATGAGGGCGGATGGTGAAAAACTGTTTTTT CASMRADGEKLFF
TRBJ2-3 TRBV4-2 TRBD2 . TGTGCCAGCAGCCAAGCTTTTACAGCGGGAGGCTTCACAGATACGCAGTATTTT CASSQAFTAGGFTDTQYF
TRBJ1-3 TRBV6-1 TRBD1 few TGTGCCAGCAGTGAGACAGGGGATCTTGGAAACACCATATATTTT CASSETGDLGNTIYF
TRBJ1-1 TRBV10-3 . . TGTGCCATCGGAGATAACACTGAAGCTTTCTTT CAIGDNTEAFF
TRBJ2-3 TRBV10-1 . . TGCGCCAGCAGTGAACGGACGGGTCCGGGGGATACGCAGTATTTT CASSERTGPGDTQYF
TRBJ2-5 TRBV9 TRBD2 . TGTGCCAGCAGCTTTAGCGGGAGTACAGAGACCCAGTACTTC CASSFSGSTETQYF
TRBJ1-3 TRBV2 . . TGTGCCAGCAGTGCGGAAAACGTAGCCTCCTCTGGAAACACCATATATTTT CASSAENVASSGNTIYF
TRBJ2-7 TRBV5-4 . . TGTGCCAGCAGCTTGGACCCTAGTTACGAGCAGTACTTC CASSLDPSYEQYF
TRBJ1-1 TRBV10-3 TRBD1 once TGTGCCATCAGTGAGCTTGGACAGGGCGACACTGAAGCTTTCTTT CAISELGQGDTEAFF
TRBJ2-5 TRBV5-4 TRBD1 once TGTGCCAGCAGCTTGGGACAGGGGGCGTCAGAGACCCAGTACTTC CASSLGQGASETQYF
TRBJ2-1 TRBV27 . . TGTGCCAGCAGCTCACTTCGGGACACCCGGCAGTTCTTC CASSSLRDTRQFF
TRBJ2-7 TRBV9 TRBD1 few TGTGCCAGCAGCCCCACCGGGACAGGGGACTACGAGCAGTACTTC CASSPTGTGDYEQYF
TRBJ2-3 TRBV27 . . TGTGCCAGCAGTTTAGCCCCCGGGACAGATACGCAGTATTTT CASSLAPGTDTQYF
TRBJ1-5 TRBV5-5 . once TGTGCCAGCAGCTTGCGGGTAGATCAGCCCCAGCATTTT CASSLRVDQPQHF
TRBJ1-2 TRBV25-1 . . TGTGCCAGCAGTGATCACACTAACTATGGCTACACCTTC CASSDHTNYGYTF
TRBJ2-1 TRBV5-6 . . TGTGCCAGCAGCTTCGAGACCGCTTCGGGTGAGCAGTTCTTC CASSFETASGEQFF
TRBJ1-1 TRBV19 TRBD1 . TGTGCCAGTAGTTCTGACAGGGGGCACACTGAAGCTTTCTTT CASSSDRGHTEAFF
TRBJ2-1 TRBV4-1 . . TGCGCCAGCAGCCAACGCCCTCCACCAGGGGCGGGTGAGCAGTTCTTC CASSQRPPPGAGEQFF
TRBJ2-5 TRBV7-2 . . TGTGCCAGCAGCCAGGGGTGGGGGGGGATCCAGTACTTC CASSQGWGGIQYF
TRBJ1-4 TRBV5-1 TRBD1 . TGCGCCAGCGGGACAGGCTCGGCTAATGAAAAACTGTTTTTT CASGTGSANEKLFF
TRBJ1-6 TRBV6-1 . few TGTGCCAGCAGTGGGTCAAGGGGCAATTCACCCCTCCACTTT CASSGSRGNSPLHF
TRBJ2-5 TRBV5-6 TRBD2 . TGTGCCAGCAGCTTGACTAGCGGGAGGCCCGGAGAGACCCAGTACTTC CASSLTSGRPGETQYF
TRBJ2-7 TRBV7-6 . . TGTGCCAGCAGCGCCCGGACAGCCGAGCAGTACTTC CASSARTAEQYF
TRBJ1-6 TRBV14 . . TGTGCCAGCAGCCAATATCGGGGACGGGGGAATTCACCCCTCCACTTT CASSQYRGRGNSPLHF
TRBJ2-7 TRBV14 . . TGTGCCAGCAGCCAGTTCCAGGGGCCCTACGAGCAGTACTTC CASSQFQGPYEQYF
TRBJ1-1 TRBV7-8 . . TGTGCCAGCACCCCCGATGGCTTTGAAGCTTTCTTT CASTPDGFEAFF
TRBJ2-7 TRBV5-1 . . TGCGCCAGCAGCTTGGCCCAAGAGACAGACTACGAGCAGTACTTC CASSLAQETDYEQYF
TRBJ1-4 TRBV19 TRBD1 . TGTGCCAGTAGTTCCGAAAGGACAGGCCCCGCAACTAATGAAAAACTGTTTTTT CASSSERTGPATNEKLFF
TRBJ2-7 TRBV6-5 TRBD1 . TGTGCCAGCCACAGGACAGGGGGGGCCTACGAGCAGTACTTC CASHRTGGAYEQYF
TRBJ2-5 TRBV5-6 TRBD1 . TGTGCCAGCAGCTCGCCAGGGGGCGCGGAAGAGACCCAGTACTTC CASSSPGGAEETQYF
TRBJ1-1 TRBV2 . . TGTGCCAGCAGTGAAGAAGGGGGCACTGAAGCTTTCTTT CASSEEGGTEAFF
TRBJ1-4 TRBV27 TRBD1 few TGTGCCAGCAGTACCGGACAGGGTAATGAAAAACTGTTTTTT CASSTGQGNEKLFF
TRBJ1-5 TRBV6-6 . . TGTGCCAGCAGCCTAGGGACATCCCAGCCCCAGCATTTT CASSLGTSQPQHF
TRBJ2-3 TRBV11-1 . . TGTGCCAGCAGCTTGACAGTCACAGATACGCAGTATTTT CASSLTVTDTQYF
TRBJ2-5 TRBV10-2 TRBD2 few TGCGCCAGCAGTGAGCTAGCGGGCACCGGCCAAGAGACCCAGTACTTC CASSELAGTGQETQYF
TRBJ1-6 TRBV7-3 . . TGTGCCAGCAGGGTCGACAGCACCTTGGGATCACCCCTCCACTTT CASRVDSTLGSPLHF
TRBJ2-1 TRBV27 TRBD1 . TGTGCCAGCAGTCCTAGACAGGGGAAAGATGAGCAGTTCTTC CASSPRQGKDEQFF
TRBJ2-1 TRBV7-6 . . TGTGCCAGCAGCTTAGCTCAGGGGCGGTACAATGAGCAGTTCTTC CASSLAQGRYNEQFF
TRBJ1-1 TRBV6-1 . . TGTGCCAGCAGAACTACAACGGGCACTGAAGCTTTCTTT CASRTTTGTEAFF